This TCR beta chain was recovered during a study of human T cells and chemical hapten exposure. As for the study in general: Patients, largely female, had alopecia areata, totalis or universalis.

Per the germline V gene, CDR1 is ENHRY and CDR2 is SYGVKD. This CDR3 contains 16 residues. Trimming stripped 3 bases from V and 5 bases from J, with 18 bases between. Time point of the sample: patch test 1, 2 weeks after DPC sensitization. The treatment is: therapeutic diphenylcyclopropenone sensitization with weekly scalp DPC. Each CDR3 protein is one row after TCRdb ran MiXCR on the RACE reads. The data contain 300,000 to 400,000 distinct CDR3 sequences, approximately 6.9% of them seen just once; the ten biggest clones take up 7.5% to 9%. The rearrangement joins TRBV10-3 to TRBJ2-3; a weak D match, TRBD2 (6 bases). The input for sequencing was whole blood, taken in connection with sensitization to the hapten diphenylcyclopropenone (DPC). This receptor was taken from a young woman with alopecia areata. Some clones in this sample may be carry-over from other donors' samples. CDR3 sequence (DNA): TGTGCCATCAGTGATGGGACCCAAACCGGGAGAGATACGCAGTATTTT. The encoded protein is CAISDGTQTGRDTQYF.